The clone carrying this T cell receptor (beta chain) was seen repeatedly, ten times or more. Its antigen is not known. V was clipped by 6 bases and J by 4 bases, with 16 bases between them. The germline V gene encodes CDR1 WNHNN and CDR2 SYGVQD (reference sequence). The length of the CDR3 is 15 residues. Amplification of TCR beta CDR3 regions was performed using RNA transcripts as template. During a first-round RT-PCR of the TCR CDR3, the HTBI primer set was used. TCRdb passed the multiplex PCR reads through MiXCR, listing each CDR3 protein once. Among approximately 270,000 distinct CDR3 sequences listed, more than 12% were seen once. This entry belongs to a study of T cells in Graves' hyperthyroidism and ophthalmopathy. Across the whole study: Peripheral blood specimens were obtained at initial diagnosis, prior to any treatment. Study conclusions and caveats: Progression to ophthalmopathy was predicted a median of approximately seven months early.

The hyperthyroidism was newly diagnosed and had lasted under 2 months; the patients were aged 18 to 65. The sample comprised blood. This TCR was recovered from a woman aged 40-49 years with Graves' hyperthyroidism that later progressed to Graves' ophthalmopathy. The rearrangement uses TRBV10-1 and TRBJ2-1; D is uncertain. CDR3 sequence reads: CASSDRLGNYNEQFF. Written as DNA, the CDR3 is TGCGCCAGCAGCGACCGGCTAGGGAATTACAATGAGCAGTTCTTC.